These 21 T cell receptor beta chains were all obtained from the same sample, sequenced in a study of response to subunit inactivated influenza vaccine. TCRdb recomputed calls from the RT-PCR reads with MiXCR, one row per CDR3 protein. Among over 650,000 distinct CDR3 sequences listed, around 18% were seen once. Sequencing was performed on PBMCs from blood, taken around 5 days after vaccination. These receptors all come from a man aged 50 to 60 who received an inactivated influenza vaccine.

This clonotype was seen a single time. An end of the junction differs from the germline gene, which may be a read error. The gene calls are TRBV5-6 and TRBJ1-1; no clear D gene. Germline loops: CDR1 SGHDT, CDR2 YYEEEE. This CDR3 contains 15 residues. The CDR3 spells CASSLDPRMNTEAFF. In DNA, the CDR3 is TGTGCCAGCAGCTTGGACCCCCGAATGAATACTGAAGCTTTCTTT. Full variable domain (rest looked up from reference TRBV5-6 and TRBJ1-1): DAGVTQSPTHLIKTRGQQVTLRCSPKSGHDTVSWYQQALGQGPQFIFQYYEEEERQRGNFPDRFSGHQFPNYSSELNVNALLLGDSALYLCASSLDPRMNTEAFFGQGTRLTVV.

This clonotype appeared a few times. The gene calls are TRBV6-5 and TRBJ2-3, with 10 bases lining up with TRBD2. This CDR3 has 16 amino acids. Germline lookup yields CDR1 MNHEY and CDR2 SVGAGI. V was clipped by 2 bases and J by 1 base; unmatched bases: 3. The CDR3 here is CASSYLGLAGTDTQYF. The CDR3 DNA follows: TGTGCCAGCAGTTACCTCGGACTAGCGGGCACAGATACGCAGTATTTT.

The V call is TRBV7-2, the J call TRBJ2-1; D might be TRBD2 (6 bases). CDR1 SGHTA and CDR2 FQGNSA come from the germline V gene. The CDR3 covers 15 residues. V lost 7 bases, J lost 5 bases, and 18 bases lay in between. In nucleotides, the CDR3 is TGTGCCAGCACTCTGGGGCGGGGTGCTAACAATGAGCAGTTCTTC. Translated: CASTLGRGANNEQFF.

The chain combines TRBV10-2 with TRBJ2-5, with D perhaps TRBD1 (5 bases). The CDR3 runs to 15 residues. Trimming pared 0 bases from V and 1 base from J, leaving 9 bases between. Germline V gives CDR1 WSHSY, CDR2 SAAADI. The CDR3: CASSESWTTQETQYF. Here the CDR3 DNA reads TGCGCCAGCAGTGAGTCCTGGACAACCCAAGAGACCCAGTACTTC.

This clonotype was found a few times. The gene calls are TRBV11-2 and TRBJ2-7; TRBD1 matches at 9 bases. V was clipped by 5 bases and J by 1 base; unmatched bases: 6. The CDR3 is made up of 15 amino acids. Per germline, CDR1 SGHAT and CDR2 FQNNGV. CDR3 sequence: CASSPGQGISYEQYF. The CDR3 bases are TGTGCCAGCAGCCCGGGACAGGGAATTTCCTACGAGCAGTACTTC.

This clonotype was seen repeatedly, ten times or more. The rearrangement joins TRBV20-1 to TRBJ2-5, with 11 positions matching TRBD2. This CDR3 is built from 14 residues. V gave up 1 base and J gave up 2 bases; unmatched junction bases: 0. The germline CDR1 and CDR2 sequences are DFQATT and SNEGSKA (reference sequence). This chain's CDR3 is CSARGTSGQETQYF. The CDR3 nucleotides read TGCAGTGCTAGAGGGACTAGCGGGCAAGAGACCCAGTACTTC.

Many counts were recorded for this clonotype. This chain uses TRBV20-1 with TRBJ1-1; the D gene is possibly TRBD1 (5 bases). With 0 bases removed from V and 0 bases from J, the gap between germline ends came to 14 bases. The length of the CDR3 is 16 residues. In germline, CDR1 is DFQATT, CDR2 SNEGSKA (reference sequence). This CDR3 is CSARDPRAGMNTEAFF. The CDR3 DNA is TGCAGTGCTAGAGATCCCCGGGCAGGGATGAACACTGAAGCTTTCTTT.

The V call is TRBV20-1, the J call TRBJ2-7; weak D call: TRBD2 (5 bases). The CDR3 has 12 amino acids. Germline V gene lookup returns CDR1 DFQATT and CDR2 SNEGSKA (reference sequence). V was trimmed by 1 base and J by 7 bases, leaving 11 bases between them. CDR3 in DNA: TGCAGTGCTAGAGCGGAGAGGGAAGAGCAGTACTTC. Encoded protein: CSARAEREEQYF.

In this sample, this clonotype turned up a few times. The chain couples TRBV11-2 to TRBJ2-3; 8 positions agree with TRBD2. This CDR3 region has 16 residues. The trim removed 4 bases at V and 10 bases at J, leaving 16 bases unmatched. Germline loops: CDR1 SGHAT, CDR2 FQNNGV. CDR3 DNA sequence: TGTGCCAGCAGCTCCTCCCCTGGGGCGGGGGGACTTTCGCAGTATTTT. This sequence encodes CASSSSPGAGGLSQYF. Drawing the rest from reference TRBV11-2 and TRBJ2-3, the complete variable domain is EAGVAQSPRYKIIEKRQSVAFWCNPISGHATLYWYQQILGQGPKLLIQFQNNGVVDDSQLPKDRFSAERLKGVDSTLKIQPAKLEDSAVYLCASSSSPGAGGLSQYFGPGTRLTVL.

V and J are TRBV6-1 and TRBJ1-4, with 7 bases fitting TRBD1. The germline V gene has CDR1 MNHNS and CDR2 SASEGT. The J segment lost 8 bases and the V segment lost 2 bases, leaving 8 bases of the junction unmatched. The CDR3 spans 15 residues. This CDR3 reads CASSERRTGIEKLFF. The CDR3 coding sequence is TGTGCCAGCAGTGAACGCCGGACAGGAATCGAAAAACTGTTTTTT.

This clonotype came up many times. The chain has TRBV20-1 and TRBJ1-5, with D perhaps matching TRBD1 (6 bases). The V end lost 3 bases, the J end lost 2 bases, and 11 bases lay between the germline ends. This CDR3 region has 14 residues. CDR1 and CDR2 from the germline V gene are DFQATT and SNEGSKA (reference sequence). CDR3 amino acids: CSASQGKRNQPQHF. CDR3 sequence (DNA): TGCAGTGCTAGCCAGGGGAAGCGCAATCAGCCCCAGCATTTT.

The table lists this clonotype with a few counts. The rearrangement uses TRBV29-1 and TRBJ2-7; TRBD1 is a possible D gene (5 bases). CDR3 size: 12 residues. Germline-derived CDR1 and CDR2 are SQVTM and ANQGSEA. With 5 bases removed from V and 1 base from J, the gap between germline ends came to 9 bases. CDR3 amino acids: CSVFTGSYEQYF. The CDR3 nucleotides read TGCAGCGTTTTTACAGGATCCTACGAGCAGTACTTC.

The V call is TRBV5-1, the J call TRBJ2-1; tentatively, D is TRBD1 or TRBD2 (5 bases each). CDR3 size: 15 residues. The germline CDR1 and CDR2 sequences are SGHRS and YFSETQ. V was trimmed by 4 bases and J by 0 bases, leaving 11 bases between them. The CDR3 sequence is CASSGDGSSYNEQFF. As DNA, the CDR3 is TGCGCCAGCAGCGGGGACGGTAGCTCCTACAATGAGCAGTTCTTC.

This chain joins TRBV20-1 and TRBJ2-1; 8 bases match TRBD2. The V gene end was trimmed by 3 bases and the J gene end by 10 bases; junction bases not matched to a gene: 11. The length of the CDR3 is 14 residues. Per the germline V gene, CDR1 is DFQATT and CDR2 is SNEGSKA (reference sequence). CDR3 in DNA: TGCAGTGCTAGCGGGGGGTTAATAGCGGGGGAGCAGTTCTTC. Protein sequence: CSASGGLIAGEQFF.

With respect to this clonotype: A read error is possible here, since a much larger clone lies one base away. This chain connects TRBV6-2 or TRBV6-3 to TRBJ2-7; possibly TRBD1 for D (5 bases). From germline, CDR1 is MNHEY and CDR2 SVGEGT. V was trimmed by 4 bases and J by 0 bases, leaving 7 bases between them. This CDR3 spans 13 amino acids. The CDR3 DNA reads as TGTGCCAGCAGTTGGGGCCACTCCTACGAGCAGTACTTC. This sequence encodes CASSWGHSYEQYF.

This clonotype was counted between two and nine times. This chain uses TRBV3-1 with TRBJ2-1; D gene unclear. Germline V CDR1 and CDR2: LGHDT, YNNKEL (reference sequence). The CDR3 length is 13 residues. Trimming removed 2 bases at V and 7 bases at J, with 9 bases between. CDR3 loop: CASSQTRLNEQFF. CDR3 DNA: TGTGCCAGCAGCCAAACGAGACTTAATGAGCAGTTCTTC.

The chain uses TRBV20-1 and TRBJ1-6; D gene unclear. CDR1 is DFQATT, CDR2 SNEGSKA, per germline (reference sequence). The V end was cut by 4 bases, the J end by 14 bases, with 12 bases between. The CDR3 totals 11 residues. The CDR3 loop is CSAKQTRTLHF. The CDR3 coding sequence is TGCAGTGCTAAACAAACGCGGACCCTCCACTTT.

This clonotype has just a few counts. V gene TRBV5-1 combines with J gene TRBJ1-2; D is unclear. Trimming stripped 0 bases from V and 7 bases from J, with 7 bases between. Germline CDR1 reads SGHRS; CDR2 reads YFSETQ. This CDR3 comprises 12 residues. The CDR3 DNA follows: TGCGCCAGCAGCTTGGACGCGACTGGCTACACCTTC. Amino acids: CASSLDATGYTF.

J is TRBJ2-1 and V is TRBV7-2; perhaps TRBD2 as D (6 bases). V was clipped by 4 bases and J by 7 bases, with 14 bases between them. Germline assignment: CDR1 SGHTA and CDR2 FQGNSA. The CDR3 is 14 residues long. CDR3 loop: CASSWGGIANEQFF. The CDR3 DNA is TGTGCCAGCAGCTGGGGCGGGATCGCAAATGAGCAGTTCTTC.

This clonotype was observed a few times. V and J are TRBV29-1 and TRBJ1-1; D perhaps matches TRBD1 (6 bases). Germline CDR1 SQVTM, CDR2 ANQGSEA. This CDR3 comprises 14 residues. V was trimmed by 7 bases and J by 3 bases, leaving 18 bases between them. The CDR3, as DNA: TGCAGCGCCAGCCAGCGGACAGAGGACACTGAAGCTTTCTTT. Translated: CSASQRTEDTEAFF. The complete variable domain, with remaining parts taken from reference TRBV29-1 and TRBJ1-1, reads SAVISQKPSRDICQRGTSLTIQCQVDSQVTMMFWYRQQPGQSLTLIATANQGSEATYESGFVIDKFPISRPNLTFSTLTVSNMSPEDSSIYLCSASQRTEDTEAFFGQGTRLTVV.

The sample holds a few counts of this clonotype. This sequence joins TRBV11-2 and TRBJ2-1; 9 positions agree with TRBD1. The CDR3 contains 21 residues. CDR1 and CDR2 from the germline V gene are SGHAT and FQNNGV. V shed 0 bases, J shed 5 bases, and the junction held 20 bases outside the gene matches. The CDR3 sequence: CASSLELGLFWGQGTDNEQFF. CDR3 coding DNA: TGTGCCAGCAGCTTAGAGTTGGGTCTATTTTGGGGACAGGGAACGGACAATGAGCAGTTCTTC.